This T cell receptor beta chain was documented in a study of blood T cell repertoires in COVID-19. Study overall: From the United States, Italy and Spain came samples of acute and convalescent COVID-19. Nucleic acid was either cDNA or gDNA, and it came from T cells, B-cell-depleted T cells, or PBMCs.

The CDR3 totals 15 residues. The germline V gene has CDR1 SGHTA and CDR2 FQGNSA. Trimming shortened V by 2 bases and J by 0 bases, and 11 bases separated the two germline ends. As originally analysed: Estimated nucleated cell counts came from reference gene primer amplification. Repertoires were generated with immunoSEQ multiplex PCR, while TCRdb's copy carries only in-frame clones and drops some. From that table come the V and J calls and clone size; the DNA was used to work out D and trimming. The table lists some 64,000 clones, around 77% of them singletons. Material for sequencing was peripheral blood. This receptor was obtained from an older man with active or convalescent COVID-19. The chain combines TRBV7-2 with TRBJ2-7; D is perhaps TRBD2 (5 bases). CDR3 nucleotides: TGTGCCAGCAGCTTAAGCGGCATGAGCTCCTACGAGCAGTACTTC. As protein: CASSLSGMSSYEQYF.